The TCR beta chain described here comes from a study of OX40 agonist ivuxolimab in advanced cancers. About the full investigation: Ivuxolimab, which targeted the costimulatory receptor OX40 (CD134), was an agonistic, fully human IgG2 monoclonal antibody. The paper covers the monotherapy dose-escalation part of the phase I ivuxolimab trial, which included N of about 56 patients. Partial responses occurred in three dose-escalation patients: two with cutaneous melanoma and one with hepatocellular carcinoma. Patients were allowed to have had prior anti-PD-1, anti-PD-L1 or anti-CTLA-4 therapy, and 30% to 40% of the dose-escalation patients had been treated with checkpoint inhibitors. Peripheral TCRbeta sequencing aimed to test whether ivuxolimab altered TCR sequence diversity and caused clonal T-cell expansion. Intravenous ivuxolimab was administered to patients every 2 weeks at six dose levels: 0.01, 0.1, 0.3, 1.5, 3 and 10 mg/kg. Among the approximately 54 dose-escalation patients, around 20 had hepatocellular carcinoma, approximately 15 melanoma, 9 renal cell carcinoma and 9 head and neck cancer. The dose-escalation cohort was around 84% male with a mean age of about 60 years, ranging from 23 to 79. The study at large found these results: Partial responders in the 0.1-3.0 mg/kg groups had among the lowest normalized peripheral clonal expansion, especially among CD8+ T cells. At doses of 0.1 to 3.0 mg/kg, clonal expansion of both CD4+ and CD8+ T cells in blood was seen between baseline and week 6. The antigen specificity of the clonally expanded peripheral T cells was not determined. After ivuxolimab, more expanded clones were found on average in CD8+ T cells than in CD4+ T cells. Low levels of normalized T-cell clonal expansion were also shown by some nonresponding patients.

Genomic DNA was extracted from sorted cells for sequencing of the TCRbeta CDR3 region. TCRbeta CDR3 regions were sequenced using the immunoSEQ Assay. TCRdb stores this immuneACCESS table with in-frame sequences only. Part of the clones is absent; in the studies checked, under half of the shortfall reflects unresolved V genes, and no reason is known for the rest. In this sample the table shows tens of thousands of clones, 91% of which occur a single time. The ten largest clones take up roughly a sixth of the sample. With regard to this clone: Its antigen remains undetermined. No base qualities exist here, and no much larger clone lies one base off it.

The trial excluded patients who had a history of autoimmune disease or were on systemic immunosuppression. Peripheral blood for TCR sequencing was drawn from every dose cohort at baseline, at cycle 4 day 1 and at cycle 7 day 1. The samples were taken from a phase I, first-in-human, multicenter, open-label dose-escalation trial of ivuxolimab. Adults with locally advanced or metastatic melanoma, renal cell carcinoma, hepatocellular carcinoma or head and neck squamous cell carcinoma were enrolled in the trial. Before TCR sequencing, CD4+ T cells and CD8+ T cells were sorted from peripheral blood as separate populations. There are 20 amino acids in the CDR3, from cysteine to phenylalanine inclusive. The read is trimmed to its CDR3 DNA, 60 bases read in frame from base 1. Trimmed from V: 6 bases; trimmed from J: 0 bases; junction bases lacking a gene match: 23. The germline V gene encodes CDR1 GTSNPN and CDR2 SVGIG (reference sequence).

This sequence uses TRBV30 and TRBJ2-7; a stretch of 10 junction bases matches TRBD2. The TCR was taken from an adult with an advanced solid tumor such as melanoma, head and neck, liver or kidney cancer. Sequenced here: CD4+ or CD8+ T cells sorted from blood, sampled in a trial of the OX40 agonist ivuxolimab. The nucleotide sequence reads as follows: TGTGCCTGCGAGTCGTCCTGGGGGGAGCGGGGGGGCCTTGACTCCTACGAGCAGTACTTC. Its product reads: CACESSWGERGGLDSYEQYF. Joined to the reference TRBV30 and TRBJ2-7 proteins, this CDR3 gives the full variable domain: SQTIHQWPATLVQPVGSPLSLECTVEGTSNPNLYWYRQAAGRGLQLLFYSVGIGQISSEVPQNLSASRPQDRQFILSSKKLLLSDSGFYLCACESSWGERGGLDSYEQYFGPGTRLTVT.